The clone carrying this TCR beta chain showed up just once. Its antigen remains unknown. Unstimulated Tregs (CD4+CD25+CD127-) and CD4+CD25- non-Tregs were sorted from PBMCs. The sample is drawn from a study of Tregs in tolerant kidney transplant recipients. Whole-study findings and limits: No direct test of biological reproducibility was done here. Tregs expanded with activated donor B cells seemed most donor-specific.

Sequencing was performed with immunoSEQ multiplex PCR; in TCRdb, only in-frame clones are kept and a portion is missing. The sample yields roughly 68,000 clones, 84% seen once. This CDR3 has 15 amino acids. The V and J ends lost 6 bases and 2 bases respectively, with 16 bases between them. Germline V gives CDR1 SNHLY, CDR2 FYNNEI. This receptor was identified in a human donor in good health. Sequenced input: CD4+ T cells from blood. J is TRBJ1-2 and V is TRBV2; weak D call: TRBD1 (5 bases). As DNA, the CDR3 is TGTGCCAGCAGGGAAATTATCGACAGAAACTATGGCTACACCTTC. Translation gives CASREIIDRNYGYTF.